The 28 T cell receptor beta chains reported below all come from one sample, sequenced in a study of blood T cell repertoires in COVID-19. Some clones are missing from TCRdb's copy, which holds only in-frame ones; the method was immunoSEQ multiplex PCR. The profile shows about 310,000 clones, 80% to 90% of them singletons. The sample was peripheral blood. These receptors were collected from a woman aged 45-65 years who had recovered from COVID-19.

As regards this clone: Other DNA variants within this sample encode the same CDR3. The rearrangement joins TRBV6-5 to TRBJ2-5; 12 bases are shared with TRBD2. The CDR3 is 14 residues long. CDR1 and CDR2 (germline): MNHEY, SVGAGI. With 6 bases clipped from V and 5 bases from J, the junction kept 4 bases outside the gene matches. CDR3 region: CASRLAGGGETQYF. In DNA, the CDR3 is TGTGCCAGCAGACTAGCGGGGGGCGGGGAGACCCAGTACTTC.

CDR3 amino acids: CASSLNFRTGVFFINQPQHF. The CDR3 DNA reads TGTGCCAGCAGTTTAAATTTTAGGACAGGGGTCTTTTTTATAAATCAGCCCCAGCATTTT. This chain joins TRBV28 and TRBJ1-5; 9 nucleotides align to TRBD1. The CDR3 spans 20 residues. Germline V gene lookup returns CDR1 MDHEN and CDR2 SYDVKM. J lost 4 bases, V lost 2 bases, and 18 bases had no gene match.

This clone came up a few times. The chain is built from TRBV7-5 and TRBJ2-7; the table's D gene call, TRBD1, was not cross checked with the DNA. TRBV7-5 is a pseudogene locus. This CDR3 contains 14 residues. Written as DNA, the CDR3 is TGTGCCAGAAGCCTTCGGACAGGGGCCTACGAGCAGTACTTC. It codes for CARSLRTGAYEQYF.

This clone has more than one count but fewer than ten. This chain uses TRBV5-6 with TRBJ1-5; the match to TRBD1 covers 7 bases. This CDR3 spans 14 amino acids. V lost 4 bases and J lost 3; bases outside the gene matches: 4. Germline CDR1 SGHDT, CDR2 YYEEEE. The CDR3 DNA reads as TGTGCCAGCAGCCACGGACAGGCCAATCAGCCCCAGCATTTT. It specifies CASSHGQANQPQHF.

The rearrangement links TRBV4-2 to TRBJ2-1, with 11 nucleotides matching TRBD2. The CDR3 length is 16 residues. Germline-derived CDR1 and CDR2 are LGHNA and YNFKEQ. V shed 1 base, J shed 3 bases, and the junction held 2 bases outside the gene matches. The CDR3 reads CASSQGGTSGYNEQFF. As DNA, the CDR3 is TGTGCCAGCAGCCAAGGGGGGACTAGCGGCTACAATGAGCAGTTCTTC.

This clone was seen only once. The V call is TRBV20-1, the J call TRBJ2-7; D perhaps matches TRBD1 (6 bases). This CDR3 is built from 11 residues. The germline V gene encodes CDR1 DFQATT and CDR2 SNEGSKA (reference sequence). Trimming pared 6 bases from V and 5 bases from J, leaving 11 bases between. DNA of the CDR3: TGCAGTGCAGAAAAGGGGGACGAGCAGTACTTC. Translated: CSAEKGDEQYF.

In DNA, the CDR3 is TGTGCCAGCAGCCAGGGAGGCTCCGGGGAGCTGTTTTTT. Translated, it gives CASSQGGSGELFF. The chain joins TRBV3-1 (or the pseudogene TRBV3-2) to TRBJ2-2; tentatively, D is TRBD2 (6 bases). The CDR3 has 13 residues. Germline CDR1 reads LGHDT; CDR2 reads YNNKEL (reference sequence). Deletions cut 3 bases from V and 6 bases from J, with 8 bases between.

As DNA, the CDR3 is TGTGCCAGCAGTCTTAACAGGGCAGCGGAGACCCAGTACTTC. It specifies CASSLNRAAETQYF. The chain employs TRBV27 and TRBJ2-5; a weak D match, TRBD1 (6 bases). CDR1 and CDR2 (germline): MNHEY, SMNVEV (reference sequence). V dropped 5 bases and J dropped 5 bases, with 15 bases sitting between them. The CDR3 loop spans 14 amino acids.

This clone was detected once. The J gene is TRBJ2-6, the V gene TRBV7-3; TRBD1 matches 9 bases. This CDR3 is built from 17 residues. V lost 5 bases to trimming and J lost 3 bases; unmatched junction nucleotides: 8. Germline V gene data show CDR1 as SGHTA and CDR2 as FQGTGA. CDR3 bases: TGTGCCAGCAGCGTCACAGGGGGCGCGGATGGGGCCAACGTCCTGACTTTC. Protein product: CASSVTGGADGANVLTF.

The gene calls are TRBV5-6 and TRBJ1-6, with TRBD1 identical over 10 bases. Germline lookup yields CDR1 SGHDT and CDR2 YYEEEE. J was trimmed by 7 bases and V by 2 bases; bases with no gene match: 3. There are 15 residues in the CDR3. CDR3 nucleotides: TGTGCCAGCAGCTTCGTGGGACAGGGGAATTCACCCCTCCACTTT. Its translation is CASSFVGQGNSPLHF.

V usage is TRBV5-4 and J usage is TRBJ2-1, with TRBD2 matching over 11 bases. Unmatched junction bases numbered 4, after V lost 10 bases and J lost 4 bases. The CDR3 is made up of 13 amino acids. Germline V gene sequence: CDR1 SGHNT, CDR2 YYREEE (reference sequence). The CDR3 protein is CAGRLAGYNEQFF. CDR3 in DNA: TGTGCCGGAAGACTAGCGGGATACAATGAGCAGTTCTTC. The whole variable domain, remainder taken from reference TRBV5-4 and TRBJ2-1, is ETGVTQSPTHLIKTRGQQVTLRCSSQSGHNTVSWYQQALGQGPQFIFQYYREEENGRGNFPPRFSGLQFPNYSSELNVNALELDDSALYLCAGRLAGYNEQFFGPGTRLTVL.

This chain connects TRBV6-4 to TRBJ1-1; no reliable D call. Trimming removed 4 bases at V and 0 bases at J, with 6 bases between. CDR3 length equals 13 residues. CDR1 and CDR2 (germline): MRHNA, SNTAGT. The CDR3 DNA follows: TGTGCCAGCAGTGTTTCAATGAACACTGAAGCTTTCTTT. Its protein product is CASSVSMNTEAFF.

This rearrangement joins TRBV12-3 or TRBV12-4 to TRBJ1-5; D perhaps matches TRBD1 (6 bases). This CDR3 is 13 amino acids long. Between the trimmed V and J ends, which lost 2 bases and 7 bases, there was a span of 9 bases. DNA of the CDR3: TGTGCCAGCAGTTTACAGGGGCACCAGCCCCAGCATTTT. The encoded protein is CASSLQGHQPQHF.

This clone is a singleton in its sample. The chain joins TRBV30 to TRBJ1-2; D is unresolved. Trimming stripped 2 bases from V and 6 bases from J, with 10 bases between. There are 12 residues in the CDR3. Germline lookup yields CDR1 GTSNPN and CDR2 SVGIG (reference sequence). Here the CDR3 reads CAWSPRGDGYTF. The CDR3 DNA reads TGTGCCTGGAGTCCCCGAGGCGATGGCTACACCTTC.

The V and J genes are TRBV19 and TRBJ2-2; TRBD2 aligns across 9 bases. The CDR3 spans 16 residues. Germline-derived CDR1 and CDR2 are LNHDA and SQIVND (reference sequence). V dropped 5 bases and J dropped 7; count of bases not matched to a gene: 11. The chain's CDR3 is CASSFLAGQVSGELFF. The CDR3 DNA sequence: TGTGCCAGTAGTTTTCTAGCGGGGCAAGTCAGCGGGGAGCTGTTTTTT.

The chain couples TRBV28 to TRBJ2-7, with 7 bases aligning to TRBD1. This CDR3 comprises 12 residues. V gave up 10 bases and J gave up 4 bases; unmatched junction bases: 7. In germline, CDR1 is MDHEN, CDR2 SYDVKM. CDR3 DNA: TGTGCCACCGCGACAGGGCGGTACGAGCAGTACTTC. Residues: CATATGRYEQYF.

This chain links TRBV6-5 with TRBJ2-1, with 9 nucleotides matching TRBD2. V shed 5 bases, J shed 1 base, and the junction held 3 bases outside the gene matches. This CDR3 has 15 amino acids. The germline gives CDR1 MNHEY, CDR2 SVGAGI. The chain's CDR3 is CASSRSGGSYNEQFF. The CDR3 DNA follows: TGTGCCAGCAGTAGGAGCGGGGGGTCCTACAATGAGCAGTTCTTC.

The chain combines TRBV7-9 with TRBJ1-2; D is perhaps TRBD1 (5 bases). The germline V and J ends were trimmed by 5 bases and 7 bases, with 20 bases remaining between them. CDR1 is SEHNR, CDR2 FQNEAQ, per germline (reference sequence). The CDR3 runs to 15 residues. CDR3 bases: TGTGCCAGCAGCGAACGGCGGTCGGGGGAAGGTGGCTACACCTTC. This gives the protein CASSERRSGEGGYTF.

A few counts support this clone. This rearrangement joins TRBV7-8 to TRBJ1-5, with D hard to call. Germline loops: CDR1 SGHVS, CDR2 FQNEAQ. The CDR3 is 15 amino acids. With 1 base removed from V and 4 bases from J, the gap between germline ends came to 11 bases. Written as DNA, the CDR3 is TGTGCCAGCAGCTTAGTGACGGGATCGAATCAGCCCCAGCATTTT. It is translated as CASSLVTGSNQPQHF.

This clone came up a few times. V gene TRBV6-6 combines with J gene TRBJ2-1, with 8 bases aligning to TRBD1. V trimming: 2 bases; J trimming: 9 bases; junction bases outside the gene matches: 9. The CDR3 totals 15 residues. The germline CDR1 and CDR2 sequences are MNHNY and SVGAGI (reference sequence). The CDR3 reads CASSYPNTGGSEQFF. CDR3 DNA sequence: TGTGCCAGCAGTTACCCCAATACAGGGGGTAGTGAGCAGTTCTTC.

This clone was observed a few times. The V call is TRBV6-5, the J call TRBJ1-1; TRBD1 is a possible D gene (6 bases). The V gene's germline CDR1 is MNHEY and CDR2 SVGAGI. The CDR3 runs 14 residues. Trimming took 5 bases from V and 0 from J, leaving 10 bases between them. CDR3 residues: CASSNGQLNTEAFF. DNA for the CDR3: TGTGCCAGCAGTAACGGACAGTTGAACACTGAAGCTTTCTTT.

In this sample, this clone turned up once. The chain combines TRBV7-2 with TRBJ2-4, with 9 nucleotides matching TRBD1. CDR1 is SGHTA and CDR2 is FQGNSA in the germline V gene. V lost 5 bases and J lost 6; bases outside the gene matches: 5. CDR3 length: 14 residues. In DNA form, the CDR3 reads TGTGCCAGCAGCCTAGGACAGGGGTTAAACATTCAGTACTTC. As protein: CASSLGQGLNIQYF.

The rearrangement joins TRBV5-6 to TRBJ1-4, with 11 bases that match TRBD1. J gave up 7 bases and V 5 bases, and 10 bases lay outside the gene matches. Germline CDR1 and CDR2: SGHDT and YYEEEE. This CDR3 has 16 amino acids. The CDR3 nucleotides read TGTGCCAGCAGACTACAAGGACAGGGGGCGCGTGAAAAACTGTTTTTT. The encoded protein is CASRLQGQGAREKLFF.

This sequence joins TRBV27 and TRBJ1-4; possible D gene TRBD1, 6 bases. V was trimmed by 7 bases and J by 8 bases, leaving 20 bases between them. Germline loops: CDR1 MNHEY, CDR2 SMNVEV (reference sequence). The CDR3 length is 15 residues. CDR3 sequence reads: CASNSRGGALEKLFF. As DNA, the CDR3 is TGTGCCAGCAACTCTAGGGGGGGCGCGTTGGAAAAACTGTTTTTT.

This clone was detected once. The V and J genes are TRBV15 and TRBJ2-2; D remains ambiguous. CDR1 is LNHNV, CDR2 YYDKDF, per germline (reference sequence). Trimming removed 2 bases from V and 0 bases from J, with 7 bases in between. This CDR3 region has 15 residues. The CDR3 nucleotides are TGTGCCACCAGCAGAATCAGGTCGAACACCGGGGAGCTGTTTTTT. Amino acid sequence: CATSRIRSNTGELFF.

The genes are TRBV15 and TRBJ2-7; D not certain. The CDR3 loop spans 15 amino acids. With 1 base removed from V and 2 bases from J, the gap between germline ends came to 12 bases. In germline, CDR1 is LNHNV, CDR2 YYDKDF (reference sequence). The CDR3 coding sequence is TGTGCCACCAGCAGAGCTGCGTCTCAAGCCTACGAGCAGTACTTC. Protein product: CATSRAASQAYEQYF.

The V call is TRBV5-4, the J call TRBJ2-1, with a tentative D call TRBD2 (6 bases). The V gene's germline CDR1 is SGHNT and CDR2 YYREEE (reference sequence). This CDR3 comprises 15 residues. Trimming took 0 bases from V and 2 from J, leaving 9 bases between them. CDR3 loop: CASSLGRDPYNEQFF. For the CDR3, the DNA is TGTGCCAGCAGCTTGGGGCGGGACCCCTACAATGAGCAGTTCTTC.

The chain recombines TRBV6-1 with TRBJ1-2, with D perhaps TRBD1 (5 bases). This CDR3 contains 15 residues. V was pared by 2 bases and J by 1 base, with 11 bases between. The germline V gene has CDR1 MNHNS and CDR2 SASEGT. The CDR3 DNA is TGTGCCAGCAGTGAAAGTGGGGGGTTTAACTATGGCTACACCTTC. It encodes CASSESGGFNYGYTF.